This TCR beta chain was sequenced in a study of blood T cell repertoires in COVID-19. Here immunoSEQ multiplex PCR was the method, and the copy in TCRdb shows in-frame clones only, minus some. The sample yields some 80,000 clones, around 76% seen once. Looked up from germline, CDR1 is SGHAT and CDR2 is FQNNGV. Trimming shortened V by 0 bases and J by 2 bases, and 5 bases separated the two germline ends. The CDR3 covers 14 residues. The chain links TRBV11-2 to TRBJ1-3; D remains ambiguous. This sequence originates from a woman aged 80 or over with active or convalescent COVID-19. Sample: peripheral blood. The CDR3 DNA follows: TGTGCCAGCAGCTTAGATTTCGCTGGAAACACCATATATTTT. It encodes CASSLDFAGNTIYF.